Below are 29 T cell receptor beta chains sequenced from a single sample in a study of cytomegalovirus exposure and HLA in healthy donors. PCR used 60 Vbeta primers and 13 Jbeta primers. Generated by immunoSEQ multiplex PCR, the TCRdb table keeps only in-frame clones and is missing some. The sample has 170,000 or so clones; the top ten hold 2.1%. Material: PBMCs. The source is a man in his thirties or forties in good health and CMV-seronegative.

V and J are TRBV5-1 and TRBJ1-1; no clear D gene. The V gene lost 1 base and the J gene lost 7 bases, with 8 bases spanning the gap. This CDR3 has 12 amino acids. Germline V gene data show CDR1 as SGHRS and CDR2 as YFSETQ. DNA for the CDR3: TGCGCCAGCAGCTTGAGACTCGATGAAGCTTTCTTT. Translation gives CASSLRLDEAFF.

The chain carries TRBV15 and TRBJ2-3; possibly TRBD1 for D (6 bases). CDR1 is LNHNV and CDR2 is YYDKDF in the germline V gene (reference sequence). The CDR3 totals 15 residues. V lost 0 bases and J 4 bases, leaving 11 bases between the germline ends. CDR3 sequence: CATSREDTGSDTQYF. The CDR3, as DNA: TGTGCCACCAGCAGAGAGGATACAGGGTCAGATACGCAGTATTTT.

This sequence joins TRBV7-2 and TRBJ1-2; D gene ambiguous. Deletions cut 4 bases from V and 7 bases from J, with 13 bases between. The CDR3 length is 13 residues. Germline V lookup: CDR1 SGHTA, CDR2 FQGNSA. CDR3 amino acids: CASSSLEGFGYTF. In DNA, the CDR3 is TGTGCCAGCAGCTCCCTCGAGGGCTTTGGCTACACCTTC. Based on the CDR3 plus reference TRBV7-2 and TRBJ1-2, the full variable domain is GAGVSQSPSNKVTEKGKDVELRCDPISGHTALYWYRQSLGQGLEFLIYFQGNSAPDKSGLPSDRFSAERTGGSVSTLTIQRTQQEDSAVYLCASSSLEGFGYTFGSGTRLTVV.

The V and J genes are TRBV11-3 and TRBJ2-1; 16 bases map to TRBD2. The CDR3 runs to 17 residues. J gave up 5 bases and V 5 bases, and 6 bases lay outside the gene matches. Germline V gene sequence: CDR1 SGHNT, CDR2 YENEEA. CDR3 sequence: CASSPGTSGRADNEQFF. For the CDR3, the DNA is TGTGCCAGCAGCCCCGGGACTAGCGGGAGGGCCGACAATGAGCAGTTCTTC.

The chain carries TRBV27 and TRBJ2-1; 10 positions agree with TRBD1. Germline V gene data show CDR1 as MNHEY and CDR2 as SMNVEV (reference sequence). This CDR3 contains 13 residues. J lost 9 bases, V lost 5 bases, and 4 bases had no gene match. CDR3 bases: TGTGCCAGCAGTAAGGGACAGGGGCCTGAGCAGTTCTTC. It yields the protein CASSKGQGPEQFF.

This chain links TRBV6-5 with TRBJ1-3; D call uncertain. V was trimmed by 3 bases and J by 0 bases, leaving 9 bases between them. From germline, CDR1 is MNHEY and CDR2 SVGAGI. This CDR3 is built from 15 residues. This chain's CDR3 is CASSYRLNSGNTIYF. The CDR3, as DNA: TGTGCCAGCAGTTATCGACTGAACTCTGGAAACACCATATATTTT.

The chain is built from TRBV9 and TRBJ2-5, with D perhaps TRBD2 (5 bases). Between the trimmed V and J ends, which lost 0 bases and 11 bases, there was a span of 20 bases. The CDR3 is 15 amino acids. Germline V CDR1 and CDR2: SGDLS, YYNGEE. CDR3 loop: CASSVGIDWMREQYF. In DNA form, the CDR3 reads TGTGCCAGCAGCGTAGGGATCGACTGGATGAGGGAGCAGTACTTC.

The CDR3, as DNA: TGTGCCAGCAGTTACTCGAACAGTATGAACACTGAAGCTTTCTTT. It translates to CASSYSNSMNTEAFF. This chain joins TRBV6-5 and TRBJ1-1; D is ambiguous. The germline CDR1 and CDR2 sequences are MNHEY and SVGAGI. Between the trimmed V and J ends, which lost 0 bases and 0 bases, there was a span of 8 bases. The CDR3 contains 15 residues.

This chain connects TRBV7-2 to TRBJ2-2, with TRBD2 as a possible D gene (5 bases). The CDR3 is 13 residues long. Trimming took off 5 bases at V and 6 bases at J, with 10 bases between the two ends. Germline V gives CDR1 SGHTA, CDR2 FQGNSA. The CDR3 sequence: CASSPRGSGELFF. The CDR3 bases are TGTGCCAGCAGCCCTCGGGGTTCCGGGGAGCTGTTTTTT. Variable domain in full (rest from reference TRBV7-2 and TRBJ2-2): GAGVSQSPSNKVTEKGKDVELRCDPISGHTALYWYRQSLGQGLEFLIYFQGNSAPDKSGLPSDRFSAERTGGSVSTLTIQRTQQEDSAVYLCASSPRGSGELFFGEGSRLTVL.

CDR3 nucleotide sequence: TGTGCCAGCAGCTCGGCCGGGACTCCAATCAATGAGCAGTTCTTC. As protein: CASSSAGTPINEQFF. The gene calls are TRBV7-9 and TRBJ2-1, with D possibly being TRBD2 (6 bases). The V end lost 4 bases, the J end lost 6 bases, and 16 bases lay between the germline ends. Per the germline V gene, CDR1 is SEHNR and CDR2 is FQNEAQ (reference sequence). The CDR3 sequence is 15 residues long.

This chain connects TRBV7-9 to TRBJ1-2; D perhaps matches TRBD1 (5 bases). The CDR3 is 14 residues long. The V gene lost 4 bases and the J gene lost 5 bases, with 14 bases spanning the gap. CDR1 is SEHNR, CDR2 FQNEAQ, per germline (reference sequence). Here the CDR3 reads CASSSGGGDYGYTF. As DNA, the CDR3 is TGTGCCAGCAGCTCCGGCGGAGGGGATTATGGCTACACCTTC.

The J gene is TRBJ1-5, the V gene TRBV5-1, with D possibly TRBD1 on 6 matching bases. V lost 5 bases and J lost 0, with 12 bases in between. Germline assignment: CDR1 SGHRS and CDR2 YFSETQ. This CDR3 has 15 amino acids. The CDR3 here is CASRQGDYSNQPQHF. The DNA for the CDR3 is TGCGCCAGCAGACAGGGCGACTATAGCAATCAGCCCCAGCATTTT. The full variable domain, with the rest looked up from reference TRBV5-1 and TRBJ1-5, is KAGVTQTPRYLIKTRGQQVTLSCSPISGHRSVSWYQQTPGQGLQFLFEYFSETQRNKGNFPGRFSGRQFSNSRSEMNVSTLELGDSALYLCASRQGDYSNQPQHFGDGTRLSIL.

V is TRBV27 and J is TRBJ2-7; unclear D gene. This CDR3 comprises 15 residues. Trimming shortened V by 3 bases and J by 3 bases, and 15 bases separated the two germline ends. CDR1 and CDR2 (germline): MNHEY, SMNVEV (reference sequence). Here the CDR3 DNA reads TGTGCCAGCAGTTTCTCGACCCTAAGAGGCTACGAGCAGTACTTC. Its translation: CASSFSTLRGYEQYF.

The chain employs TRBV27 and TRBJ1-2; the D gene is possibly TRBD1 (6 bases). Trimming removed 4 bases from V and 8 bases from J, with 17 bases in between. The CDR3 contains 14 residues. The germline V gene has CDR1 MNHEY and CDR2 SMNVEV (reference sequence). CDR3 amino acids: CASSYRETQGGYTF. The CDR3 coding sequence is TGTGCCAGCAGTTACAGGGAAACCCAAGGCGGCTACACCTTC.

The chain is built from TRBV5-1 and TRBJ1-4, with 10 bases aligning to TRBD1. Trimming at V came to 0 bases and at J to 7 bases, leaving 3 bases not matched to a gene. CDR1 and CDR2 from the germline V gene are SGHRS and YFSETQ. The CDR3 has 15 residues. The CDR3 sequence is CASSLETGGIEKLFF. Written as DNA, the CDR3 is TGCGCCAGCAGCTTGGAGACAGGGGGCATTGAAAAACTGTTTTTT.

The J gene is TRBJ1-1, the V gene TRBV19, with D perhaps matching TRBD1 (5 bases). The germline V and J ends were trimmed by 2 bases and 2 bases, with 15 bases remaining between them. The V gene's germline CDR1 is LNHDA and CDR2 SQIVND (reference sequence). The CDR3 runs 16 residues. CDR3 residues: CASSILWGGGNTEAFF. For the CDR3, the DNA is TGTGCCAGTAGTATACTTTGGGGGGGAGGAAACACTGAAGCTTTCTTT.

The CDR3 loop is CASRPGTDNQPQHF. CDR3 nucleotides: TGCGCCAGCAGACCCGGGACAGACAATCAGCCCCAGCATTTT. The rearrangement joins TRBV10-2 to TRBJ1-5; 7 positions agree with TRBD1. The trim removed 6 bases at V and 3 bases at J, leaving 5 bases unmatched. This CDR3 is built from 14 residues. Per the germline V gene, CDR1 is WSHSY and CDR2 is SAAADI.

This chain joins TRBV9 and TRBJ1-1; 8 bases match TRBD1. The CDR3 runs 15 residues. CDR1 SGDLS and CDR2 YYNGEE come from the germline V gene. V lost 4 bases to trimming and J lost 4 bases; unmatched junction nucleotides: 9. The CDR3 coding sequence is TGTGCCAGCAGCCCCCGGGACAGGAGCTCCACTGAAGCTTTCTTT. Its translation is CASSPRDRSSTEAFF.

The chain links TRBV11-2 to TRBJ1-1; D gene unclear. The CDR3 extends over 13 amino acids. Looked up from germline, CDR1 is SGHAT and CDR2 is FQNNGV. V shed 3 bases and J shed 2 bases, with 7 bases lying between them. The CDR3 coding sequence is TGTGCCAGCAGCTTCGGGAGTAACACTGAAGCTTTCTTT. Its protein product is CASSFGSNTEAFF.

The CDR3 loop is CASSLTGQGWPEAFF. CDR3 nucleotides: TGTGCCAGCAGCTTAACGGGACAGGGTTGGCCTGAAGCTTTCTTT. The rearrangement joins TRBV7-9 to TRBJ1-1, with TRBD1 matching over 9 bases. Germline CDR1 and CDR2: SEHNR and FQNEAQ (reference sequence). The ends lost 2 bases at V and 6 bases at J; junction bases unmatched: 7. The CDR3 consists of 15 residues. The full variable domain, rest sourced from reference TRBV7-9 and TRBJ1-1, is DTGVSQNPRHKITKRGQNVTFRCDPISEHNRLYWYRQTLGQGPEFLTYFQNEAQLEKSRLLSDRFSAERPKGSFSTLEIQRTEQGDSAMYLCASSLTGQGWPEAFFGQGTRLTVV.

The gene calls are TRBV12-5 and TRBJ2-3; D may be TRBD2 (6 bases). The CDR3 has 19 residues. Germline loops: CDR1 LGHNT, CDR2 FRNRAP. Trimming cost V 0 bases and J 2 bases, with 21 bases left between them. CDR3 sequence (DNA): TGTGCTAGTGGTTTGGTACGACTAATGAGGGCGGGACCCACAGATACGCAGTATTTT. This gives the protein CASGLVRLMRAGPTDTQYF.

CDR3 residues: CASSAQTNTGELFF. CDR3 bases: TGCGCCAGCAGCGCCCAGACGAACACCGGGGAGCTGTTTTTT. This chain joins TRBV4-3 and TRBJ2-2; unclear D gene. CDR1 and CDR2 (germline): LGHNA, YSLEER. The CDR3 runs 14 residues. V lost 5 bases and J 0 bases, leaving 7 bases between the germline ends.

The chain combines TRBV11-3 with TRBJ2-1, with 11 bases matching TRBD2. V dropped 1 base and J dropped 4; count of bases not matched to a gene: 3. This CDR3 has 16 amino acids. In germline, CDR1 is SGHNT, CDR2 YENEEA. The CDR3 is CASSLVGTSGYNEQFF. CDR3 bases: TGTGCCAGCAGCTTAGTGGGGACTAGCGGTTACAATGAGCAGTTCTTC.

The chain couples TRBV19 to TRBJ2-2, with D possibly matching TRBD2 (5 bases). The V gene lost 7 bases and the J gene lost 4 bases, with 13 bases spanning the gap. The CDR3 is 14 residues long. Germline-derived CDR1 and CDR2 are LNHDA and SQIVND (reference sequence). The CDR3, as DNA: TGTGCCAGTAAAGGGAGACCGGGCACCGGGGAGCTGTTTTTT. It yields the protein CASKGRPGTGELFF.

V is TRBV4-1 and J is TRBJ2-5; TRBD2 is a possible D gene (5 bases). Gene TRBJ2-7 matches the end of the DNA better, so the J call may be wrong. The CDR3 loop spans 13 amino acids. Germline values: CDR1 MGHRA, CDR2 YSYEKL. The CDR3 DNA reads as TGCGCCAGCAGCCTTGGGGAGTTCTACGAGCAGTACTTC. Protein sequence: CASSLGEFYEQYF.

The chain joins TRBV9 to TRBJ2-2; possible D gene TRBD1, 5 bases. Germline V CDR1 and CDR2: SGDLS, YYNGEE. V dropped 0 bases and J dropped 5 bases, with 8 bases sitting between them. The CDR3 sequence is 14 residues long. Here the CDR3 DNA reads TGTGCCAGCAGCGTAGCCAGGGTAACCGGGGAGCTGTTTTTT. This codes for CASSVARVTGELFF.

The chain recombines TRBV28 with TRBJ2-7; tentative D call: TRBD2 (6 bases). The CDR3 contains 15 residues. Germline CDR1 and CDR2: MDHEN and SYDVKM. V shed 2 bases and J shed 1 base, with 12 bases lying between them. CDR3 sequence reads: CASSLAGTASYEQYF. The CDR3 bases are TGTGCCAGCAGTTTAGCGGGAACAGCTTCCTACGAGCAGTACTTC.

The chain joins TRBV19 to TRBJ2-2; 11 nucleotides agree with TRBD1. There are 14 residues in the CDR3. Unmatched junction bases numbered 1, after V lost 6 bases and J lost 4 bases. Germline values: CDR1 LNHDA, CDR2 SQIVND (reference sequence). For the CDR3, the DNA is TGTGCCAGTAGAGGGACAGGGGGCACCGGGGAGCTGTTTTTT. Its translation is CASRGTGGTGELFF.

The chain links TRBV19 to TRBJ2-7; TRBD2 is a possible D gene (6 bases). With 9 bases removed from V and 3 bases from J, the gap between germline ends came to 18 bases. This CDR3 is built from 14 residues. Looked up from germline, CDR1 is LNHDA and CDR2 is SQIVND (reference sequence). The CDR3 bases are TGTGCCAGCTCTATAGGTGGTAGCGGCTACGAGCAGTACTTC. Translating it yields CASSIGGSGYEQYF.